This TCR beta chain originates from a study of T cell changes during pregnancy in multiple sclerosis. Libraries were prepared by immunoSEQ multiplex PCR; TCRdb keeps only in-frame clonotypes and omits some of them. This table holds 30,000 to 45,000 clones, about 88% found once. J gave up 0 bases and V 5 bases, and 7 bases lay outside the gene matches. CDR3 length: 16 amino acids. Germline values: CDR1 SGHKS, CDR2 YYEKEE (reference sequence). This chain joins TRBV5-5 and TRBJ2-7; TRBD2 aligns across 11 bases. Sequences were derived from CD8+ T cells from peripheral blood mononuclear cells, sampled in the third trimester of pregnancy. This clonotype was sampled from a female donor with multiple sclerosis, enrolled in a pregnancy study. The CDR3 region is CASRSTSGVPSYEQYF. CDR3 nucleotide sequence: TGTGCCAGCAGGTCGACTAGCGGGGTGCCCTCCTACGAGCAGTACTTC.